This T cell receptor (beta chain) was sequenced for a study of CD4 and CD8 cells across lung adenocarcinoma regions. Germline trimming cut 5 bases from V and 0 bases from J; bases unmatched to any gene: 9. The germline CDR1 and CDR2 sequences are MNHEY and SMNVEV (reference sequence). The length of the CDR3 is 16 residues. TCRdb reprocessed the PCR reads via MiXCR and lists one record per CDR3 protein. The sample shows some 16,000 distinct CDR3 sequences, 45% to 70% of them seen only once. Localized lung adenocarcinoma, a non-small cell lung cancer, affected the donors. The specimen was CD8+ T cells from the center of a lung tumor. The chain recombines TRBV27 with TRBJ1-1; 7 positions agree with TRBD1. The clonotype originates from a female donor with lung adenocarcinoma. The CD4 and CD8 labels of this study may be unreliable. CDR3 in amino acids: CASSKDRVSMNTEAFF. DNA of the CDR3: TGTGCCAGCAGTAAAGACAGGGTATCTATGAACACTGAAGCTTTCTTT.